This is a list of T cell receptor beta chains from one sample in a study of T cell responses to AZD1222 COVID-19 vaccine. Data came from immunoSEQ multiplex PCR; TCRdb stores just in-frame clones and leaves some out. The sample lists roughly 80,000 clones, roughly 88% occurring once. The material was peripheral blood, obtained on day 0 of MenACWY control vaccination. These receptor sequences come from an adult in good health. CDR3s include the opening cysteine and the closing phenylalanine or tryptophan. D genes are given only for firm matches. Rows may omit the clone size; those that give it use once, few, many or a size class.

len,v_gene,abundance,j_gene,d_gene,CDR3nt,CDR3aa
17,TRBV4-3,.,TRBJ1-4,.,TGCGCCAGCAGCCAAGATCCAACCGCGTTAGCTAATGAAAAACTGTTTTTT,CASSQDPTALANEKLFF
14,TRBV28,few,TRBJ1-2,TRBD1,TGTGCCAGCAGTTACCAGGGGGTTAGATATGGCTACACCTTC,CASSYQGVRYGYTF
14,TRBV6-5,.,TRBJ1-2,.,TGTGCCAGCAGTTACTCGGGCAGAAACTATGGCTACACCTTC,CASSYSGRNYGYTF
12,TRBV7-2,.,TRBJ1-1,.,TGTGCCAGCAGGTGGTTGAACACTGAAGCTTTCTTT,CASRWLNTEAFF
16,TRBV6-1,.,TRBJ2-2,.,TGTGCCAGCAGTGAACATCAGCCGTCGAACACCGGGGAGCTGTTTTTT,CASSEHQPSNTGELFF
15,TRBV9,.,TRBJ2-1,TRBD2,TGTGCCAGCAGCGTAGTGGGCGGGAGGGCCGGCGAGCAGTTCTTC,CASSVVGGRAGEQFF
15,TRBV28,.,TRBJ2-5,.,TGTGCCAGCAGTTATAATAATGCCCGCAGAGAGACCCAGTACTTC,CASSYNNARRETQYF
12,TRBV6-6,.,TRBJ1-1,TRBD1,TGTGCCAGCAGATCATCGGACAGGGGGGCTTTCTTT,CASRSSDRGAFF
15,TRBV6-2/TRBV6-3,.,TRBJ2-7,.,TGTGCCAGCAGTCAGGACAGCCTAAAACGGCACGAGCAGTACTTC,CASSQDSLKRHEQYF
15,TRBV7-9,.,TRBJ1-1,TRBD1,TGTGCCAGCAGCTCCCCCAGGGACAGGAACACTGAAGCTTTCTTT,CASSSPRDRNTEAFF
15,TRBV10-1,.,TRBJ2-1,.,TGCGCCAGCAGTCCTGCCCGGACTCGGGACGGGGAGCAGTTCTTC,CASSPARTRDGEQFF
13,TRBV28,.,TRBJ1-2,.,TGTGCCAGCCGCTCGGACGGACGCTATGGCTACACCTTC,CASRSDGRYGYTF
16,TRBV19,once,TRBJ1-5,TRBD1,TGTGCCAGTAGTGCAGACAGGGAAGGGCCCGGGCAGCCCCAGCATTTT,CASSADREGPGQPQHF
14,TRBV5-4,.,TRBJ2-3,.,TGTGCCAGCAGCTTGGTGCACTCCACAGATACGCAGTATTTT,CASSLVHSTDTQYF
14,TRBV4-2,few,TRBJ1-2,.,TGTGCCAGCAGCCAAGAGGTGGGGGTGGTCGGCTACACCTTC,CASSQEVGVVGYTF
14,TRBV5-1,.,TRBJ2-3,.,TGCGCCAGCAGCTTGACTACTGAGGCAGATACGCAGTATTTT,CASSLTTEADTQYF
14,TRBV10-3,.,TRBJ1-1,.,TGTGCCATCGGATTCAGTGACGGGAACACTGAAGCTTTCTTT,CAIGFSDGNTEAFF
13,TRBV19,.,TRBJ2-2,TRBD1,TGTGCCAGTAGTTCCGGACAGGCCGGGGAGCTGTTTTTT,CASSSGQAGELFF
15,TRBV4-3,once,TRBJ1-4,.,TGCGCCAGCAGCCCGAGCGAGTTTATAAATGAAAAACTGTTTTTT,CASSPSEFINEKLFF
15,TRBV7-9,.,TRBJ1-1,.,TGTGCCAGCAGCTCCCCAGAGGGACGTGCAAGTGAAGCTTTCTTT,CASSSPEGRASEAFF
13,TRBV7-9,.,TRBJ2-3,.,TGTGCCAGCAGCCCGGCTTGGGGCGATACGCAGTATTTT,CASSPAWGDTQYF
13,TRBV11-2,once,TRBJ1-1,.,TGTGCCAGCAGCCTCATCCGGTTCACTGAAGCTTTCTTT,CASSLIRFTEAFF
17,TRBV19,.,TRBJ2-1,TRBD2,TGTGCCAGTAGTATTACTGGGGGCGGGAGGATCAGCAATGAGCAGTTCTTC,CASSITGGGRISNEQFF
14,TRBV5-1,.,TRBJ2-3,.,TGCGCCAGCAGGGGAGCCCCGGACGCAGATACGCAGTATTTT,CASRGAPDADTQYF
15,TRBV9,once,TRBJ2-6,.,TGTGCCAGCAGCGTAGAGAGACCTGGGGCCAACGTCCTGACTTTC,CASSVERPGANVLTF
15,TRBV25-1,.,TRBJ2-4,.,TGTGCCAGCAGTGGGGCGGAGATACCCAAAAACATTCAGTACTTC,CASSGAEIPKNIQYF
13,TRBV10-3,.,TRBJ1-1,TRBD1,TGTGCCATCAGAACAGGGGGACAACCTGAAGCTTTCTTT,CAIRTGGQPEAFF
12,TRBV7-9,few,TRBJ2-7,.,TGTGCCAGCAGCATGGACGTCAACGAGCAGTACTTC,CASSMDVNEQYF
16,TRBV9,once,TRBJ2-5,.,TGTGCCAGCAGCGTAGCTTACGACGGACGACAAGAGACCCAGTACTTC,CASSVAYDGRQETQYF
13,TRBV7-2,few,TRBJ2-7,TRBD2,TGTGCCAGCAGCTTGGGGACTAGGACCGAGCAGTACTTC,CASSLGTRTEQYF
15,TRBV5-5,.,TRBJ1-1,TRBD1,TGTGCCAGCAGCTTGTGGGACAGGGGGAACACTGAAGCTTTCTTT,CASSLWDRGNTEAFF
14,TRBV5-4,.,TRBJ1-6,.,TGTACCAGCAGCTTTGGCGGGGGGAATTCACCCCTCCACTTT,CTSSFGGGNSPLHF
12,TRBV28,.,TRBJ1-5,.,TGTGCCAGCAGTTTACGCTATCAGCCCCAGCATTTT,CASSLRYQPQHF
13,TRBV6-1,.,TRBJ1-1,.,TGTGCCAGCAGTGAAATGGGGGGGGCTGAAGCTTTCTTT,CASSEMGGAEAFF
14,TRBV19,.,TRBJ1-2,.,TGTGCCAGTAGTATGATGGGTCGGCTCTATGGCTACACCTTC,CASSMMGRLYGYTF
15,TRBV7-6,once,TRBJ2-7,TRBD1,TGTGCCAGCAGCCCGCGGGGGACAGGGGAAAGCGAGCAGTACTTC,CASSPRGTGESEQYF
16,TRBV25-1,.,TRBJ2-7,.,TGTGCCAGCAGTGGGCATTCTACCCTACCCTCCTACGAGCAGTACTTC,CASSGHSTLPSYEQYF
15,TRBV11-2,.,TRBJ1-4,.,TGTGCCAGCAGCCTGGGGAAAAGAACTAATGAAAAACTGTTTTTT,CASSLGKRTNEKLFF